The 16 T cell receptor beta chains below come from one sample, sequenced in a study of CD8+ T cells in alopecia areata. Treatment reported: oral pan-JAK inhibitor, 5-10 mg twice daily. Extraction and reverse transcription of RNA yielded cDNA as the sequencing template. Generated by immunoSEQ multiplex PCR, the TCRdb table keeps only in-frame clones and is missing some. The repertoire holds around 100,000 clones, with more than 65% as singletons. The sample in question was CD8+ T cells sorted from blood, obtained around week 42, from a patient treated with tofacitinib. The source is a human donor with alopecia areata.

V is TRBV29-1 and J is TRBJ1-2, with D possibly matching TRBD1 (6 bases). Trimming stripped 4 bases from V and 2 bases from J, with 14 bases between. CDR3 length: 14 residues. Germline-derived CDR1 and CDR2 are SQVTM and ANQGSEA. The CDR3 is CSVVESGTNYGYTF. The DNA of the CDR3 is TGCAGCGTTGTTGAGTCGGGGACAAACTATGGCTACACCTTC. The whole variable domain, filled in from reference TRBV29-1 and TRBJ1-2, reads SAVISQKPSRDICQRGTSLTIQCQVDSQVTMMFWYRQQPGQSLTLIATANQGSEATYESGFVIDKFPISRPNLTFSTLTVSNMSPEDSSIYLCSVVESGTNYGYTFGSGTRLTVV.

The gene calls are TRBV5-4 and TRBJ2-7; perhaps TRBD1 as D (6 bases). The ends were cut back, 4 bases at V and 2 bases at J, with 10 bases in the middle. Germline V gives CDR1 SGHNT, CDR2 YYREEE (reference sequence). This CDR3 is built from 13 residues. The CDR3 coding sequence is TGTGCCAGCAGCGGGGGACATGCCTACGAGCAGTACTTC. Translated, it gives CASSGGHAYEQYF. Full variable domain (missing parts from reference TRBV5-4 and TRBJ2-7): ETGVTQSPTHLIKTRGQQVTLRCSSQSGHNTVSWYQQALGQGPQFIFQYYREEENGRGNFPPRFSGLQFPNYSSELNVNALELDDSALYLCASSGGHAYEQYFGPGTRLTVT.

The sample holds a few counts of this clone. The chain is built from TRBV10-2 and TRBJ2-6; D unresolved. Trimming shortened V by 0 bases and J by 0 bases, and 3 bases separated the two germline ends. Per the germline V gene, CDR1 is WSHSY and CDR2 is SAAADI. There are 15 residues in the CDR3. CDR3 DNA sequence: TGCGCCAGCAGTGAGTCAGGCTCTGGGGCCAACGTCCTGACTTTC. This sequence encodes CASSESGSGANVLTF.

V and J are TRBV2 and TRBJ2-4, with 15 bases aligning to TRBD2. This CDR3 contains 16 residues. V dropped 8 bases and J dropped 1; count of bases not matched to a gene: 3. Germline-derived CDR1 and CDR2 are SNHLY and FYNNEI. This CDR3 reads CASGTSGGMAKNIQYF. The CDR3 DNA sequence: TGTGCCAGCGGGACTAGCGGGGGGATGGCCAAAAACATTCAGTACTTC.

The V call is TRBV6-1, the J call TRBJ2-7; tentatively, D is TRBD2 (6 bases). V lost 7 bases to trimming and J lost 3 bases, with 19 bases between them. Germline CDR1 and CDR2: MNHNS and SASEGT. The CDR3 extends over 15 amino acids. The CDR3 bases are TGTGCCAGCACCCCAGAGGAGGGTGACTTCTACGAGCAGTACTTC. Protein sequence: CASTPEEGDFYEQYF.

This CDR3 is CASSPLVRIQETQYF. The CDR3 nucleotides read TGTGCCAGCAGCCCTTTGGTTCGGATCCAAGAGACCCAGTACTTC. The chain employs TRBV7-2 and TRBJ2-5; D gene uncertain. Germline V CDR1 and CDR2: SGHTA, FQGNSA. CDR3 length: 15 residues. V lost 5 bases and J 1 base, leaving 14 bases between the germline ends.

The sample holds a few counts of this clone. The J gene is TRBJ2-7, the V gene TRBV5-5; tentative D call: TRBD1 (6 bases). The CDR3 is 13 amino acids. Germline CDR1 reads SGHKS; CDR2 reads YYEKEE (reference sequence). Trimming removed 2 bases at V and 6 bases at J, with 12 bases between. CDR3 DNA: TGTGCCAGCAGCTTCGGGACATTAGGCGAGCAGTACTTC. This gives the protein CASSFGTLGEQYF.

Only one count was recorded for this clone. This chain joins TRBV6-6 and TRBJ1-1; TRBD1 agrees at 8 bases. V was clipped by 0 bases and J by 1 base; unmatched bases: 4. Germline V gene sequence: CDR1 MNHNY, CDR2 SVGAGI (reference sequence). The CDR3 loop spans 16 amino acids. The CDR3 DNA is TGTGCCAGCAGTTACTCGGGACAGGCTTGGAACACTGAAGCTTTCTTT. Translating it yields CASSYSGQAWNTEAFF.

The CDR3 DNA follows: TGTGCCAGCTCTCCGGACAGCTACGAGCAGTACTTC. Amino acids: CASSPDSYEQYF. The V gene is TRBV18, the J gene TRBJ2-7, with a possible D match to TRBD1 (6 bases). The CDR3 loop spans 12 amino acids. Trimming pared 6 bases from V and 3 bases from J, leaving 9 bases between. CDR1 is KGHSH, CDR2 LQKENI, per germline.

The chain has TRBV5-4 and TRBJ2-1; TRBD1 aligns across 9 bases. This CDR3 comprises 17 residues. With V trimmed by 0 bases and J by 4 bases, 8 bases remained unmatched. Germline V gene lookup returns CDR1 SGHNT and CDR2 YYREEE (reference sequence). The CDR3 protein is CASSLEGRGQGYNEQFF. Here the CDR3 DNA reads TGTGCCAGCAGCTTGGAAGGTCGGGGACAGGGATACAATGAGCAGTTCTTC.

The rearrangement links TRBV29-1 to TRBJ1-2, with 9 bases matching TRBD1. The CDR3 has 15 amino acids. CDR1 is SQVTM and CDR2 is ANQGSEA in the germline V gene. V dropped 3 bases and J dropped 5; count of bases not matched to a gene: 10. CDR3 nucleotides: TGCAGCGTTGAGAGGACAGGGGAAGACTATTATGGCTACACCTTC. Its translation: CSVERTGEDYYGYTF.

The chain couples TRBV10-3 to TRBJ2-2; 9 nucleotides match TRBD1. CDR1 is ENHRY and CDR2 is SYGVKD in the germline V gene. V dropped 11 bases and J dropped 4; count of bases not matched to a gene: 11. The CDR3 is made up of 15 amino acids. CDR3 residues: CASLGQGMATGELFF. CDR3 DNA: TGTGCCTCGTTAGGACAGGGGATGGCCACCGGGGAGCTGTTTTTT.

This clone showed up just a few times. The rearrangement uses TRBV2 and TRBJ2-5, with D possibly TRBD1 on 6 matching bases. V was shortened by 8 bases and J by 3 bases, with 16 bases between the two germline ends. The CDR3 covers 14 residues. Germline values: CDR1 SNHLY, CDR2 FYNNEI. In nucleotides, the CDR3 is TGTGCCAGCTCCCAACTACCAGGGGAAGAGACCCAGTACTTC. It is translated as CASSQLPGEETQYF. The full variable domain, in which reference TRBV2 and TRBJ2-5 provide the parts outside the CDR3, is EPEVTQTPSHQVTQMGQEVILRCVPISNHLYFYWYRQILGQKVEFLVSFYNNEISEKSEIFDDQFSVERPDGSNFTLKIRSTKLEDSAMYFCASSQLPGEETQYFGPGTRLLVL.

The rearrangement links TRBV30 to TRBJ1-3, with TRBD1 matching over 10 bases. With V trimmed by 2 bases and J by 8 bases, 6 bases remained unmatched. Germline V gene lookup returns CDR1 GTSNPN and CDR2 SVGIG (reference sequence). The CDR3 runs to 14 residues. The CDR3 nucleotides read TGTGCCTGGAGTCAGACAGGGGGCGCGGACACCATATATTTT. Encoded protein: CAWSQTGGADTIYF.

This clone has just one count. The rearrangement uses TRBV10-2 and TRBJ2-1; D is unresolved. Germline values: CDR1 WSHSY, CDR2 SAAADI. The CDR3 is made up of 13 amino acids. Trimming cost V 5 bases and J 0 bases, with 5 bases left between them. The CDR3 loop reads CASSSDSYNEQFF. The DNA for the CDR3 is TGCGCCAGCAGTTCAGACTCCTACAATGAGCAGTTCTTC.

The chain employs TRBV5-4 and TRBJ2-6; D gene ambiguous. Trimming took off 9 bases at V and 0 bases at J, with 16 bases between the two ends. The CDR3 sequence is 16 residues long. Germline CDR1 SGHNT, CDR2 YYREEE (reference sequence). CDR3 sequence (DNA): TGTGCCACAACCGAACTCACACCCTCTGGGGCCAACGTCCTGACTTTC. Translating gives CATTELTPSGANVLTF. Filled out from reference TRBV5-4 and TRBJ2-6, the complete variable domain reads ETGVTQSPTHLIKTRGQQVTLRCSSQSGHNTVSWYQQALGQGPQFIFQYYREEENGRGNFPPRFSGLQFPNYSSELNVNALELDDSALYLCATTELTPSGANVLTFGAGSRLTVL.